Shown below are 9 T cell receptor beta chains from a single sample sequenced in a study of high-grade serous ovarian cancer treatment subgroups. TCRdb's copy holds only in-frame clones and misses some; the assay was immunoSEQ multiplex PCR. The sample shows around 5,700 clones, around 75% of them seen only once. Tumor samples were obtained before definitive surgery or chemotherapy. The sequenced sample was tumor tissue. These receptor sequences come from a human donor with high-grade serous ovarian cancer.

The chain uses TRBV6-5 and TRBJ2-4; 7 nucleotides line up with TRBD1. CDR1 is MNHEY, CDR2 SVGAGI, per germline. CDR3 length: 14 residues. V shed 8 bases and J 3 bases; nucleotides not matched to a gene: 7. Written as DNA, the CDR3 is TGTGCCAGCGCCTCGGGACAGCTCAAAAACATTCAGTACTTC. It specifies CASASGQLKNIQYF.

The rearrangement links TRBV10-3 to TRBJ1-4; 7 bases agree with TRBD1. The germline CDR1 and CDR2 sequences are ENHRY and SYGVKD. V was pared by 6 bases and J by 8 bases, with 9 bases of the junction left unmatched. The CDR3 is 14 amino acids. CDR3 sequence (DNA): TGTGCCATCAGGGGGGACAGTGGCAAAGAAAAACTGTTTTTT. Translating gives CAIRGDSGKEKLFF.

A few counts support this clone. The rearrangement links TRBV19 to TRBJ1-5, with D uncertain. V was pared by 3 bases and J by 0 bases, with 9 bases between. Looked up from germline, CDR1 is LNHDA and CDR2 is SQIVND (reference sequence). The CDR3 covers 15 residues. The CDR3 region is CASSIGWASNQPQHF. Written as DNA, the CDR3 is TGTGCCAGTAGTATCGGGTGGGCTAGCAATCAGCCCCAGCATTTT. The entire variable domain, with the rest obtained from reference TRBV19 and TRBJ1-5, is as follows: DGGITQSPKYLFRKEGQNVTLSCEQNLNHDAMYWYRQDPGQGLRLIYYSQIVNDFQKGDIAEGYSVSREKKESFPLTVTSAQKNPTAFYLCASSIGWASNQPQHFGDGTRLSIL.

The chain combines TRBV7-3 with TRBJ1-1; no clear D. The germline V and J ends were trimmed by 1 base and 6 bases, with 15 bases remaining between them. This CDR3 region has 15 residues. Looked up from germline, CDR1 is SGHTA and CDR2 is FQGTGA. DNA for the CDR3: TGTGCCAGCAGCTTAAACTCCGCCGGCAGAGCTGAAGCTTTCTTT. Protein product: CASSLNSAGRAEAFF.

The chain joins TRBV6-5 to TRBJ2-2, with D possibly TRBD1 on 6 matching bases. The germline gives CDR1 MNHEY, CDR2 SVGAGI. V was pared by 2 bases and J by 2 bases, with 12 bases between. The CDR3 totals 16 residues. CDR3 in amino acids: CASSYAGTPNTGELFF. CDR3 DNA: TGTGCCAGCAGTTACGCCGGGACACCTAACACCGGGGAGCTGTTTTTT.

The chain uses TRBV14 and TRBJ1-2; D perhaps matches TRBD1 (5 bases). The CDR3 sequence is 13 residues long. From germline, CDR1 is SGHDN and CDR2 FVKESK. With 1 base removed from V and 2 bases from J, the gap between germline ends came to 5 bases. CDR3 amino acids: CASSQGGNYGYTF. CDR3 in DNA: TGTGCCAGCAGCCAAGGGGGGAACTATGGCTACACCTTC.

CDR3 sequence reads: CASSSSTGSGNTIYF. As DNA, the CDR3 is TGTGCCAGCAGTTCCTCGACGGGCTCTGGAAACACCATATATTTT. The chain recombines TRBV28 with TRBJ1-3; no reliable D call. This CDR3 comprises 15 residues. Germline CDR1 is MDHEN and CDR2 is SYDVKM. Trimming pared 4 bases from V and 0 bases from J, leaving 10 bases between.

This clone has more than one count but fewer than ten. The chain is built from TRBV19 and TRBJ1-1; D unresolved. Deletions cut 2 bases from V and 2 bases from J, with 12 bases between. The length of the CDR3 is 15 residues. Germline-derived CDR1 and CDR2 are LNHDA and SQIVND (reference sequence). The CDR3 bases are TGTGCCAGTAGTATACATCGGTCCAGAAACACTGAAGCTTTCTTT. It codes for CASSIHRSRNTEAFF.

CDR3 amino acids: CASSPWTSGDNEQFF. DNA for the CDR3: TGTGCCAGCAGTCCCTGGACTAGCGGGGACAATGAGCAGTTCTTC. V gene TRBV27 combines with J gene TRBJ2-1; 12 bases line up with TRBD2. The CDR3 has 15 residues. Germline V gene sequence: CDR1 MNHEY, CDR2 SMNVEV (reference sequence). The trim removed 5 bases at V and 5 bases at J, leaving 4 bases unmatched.